Following are 5 T cell receptor beta chains from one sample sequenced in a study of T-cell reconstitution after alpha-beta-depleted transplantation in children. A library of TCRbeta sequences, prepared with unique molecular identifiers, was generated. One entry per CDR3 protein results from TCRdb running MiXCR on the PCR reads. This table has approximately 520,000 distinct CDR3 sequences, 11% appearing once. The specimen comprised PBMCs, mostly from graft donor cells, sampled 180 days after TCRalphabeta/CD19-depleted stem cell transplant. These receptors came from a female patient between 2 and 10 years old who had a stem cell transplant for aplastic anemia, so the T cells may come from the graft donor.

The sample holds a few counts of this clonotype. The gene calls are TRBV9 and TRBJ2-2; no definite D call. V was trimmed by 1 base and J by 1 base, leaving 8 bases between them. CDR3 size: 15 residues. Germline assignment: CDR1 SGDLS and CDR2 YYNGEE. The CDR3 loop is CASSVIGKNTGELFF. The CDR3 nucleotides read TGTGCCAGCAGCGTAATAGGGAAGAACACCGGGGAGCTGTTTTTT.

To note about this clonotype: Its ends do not fully match the called genes, so a read error is possible. The chain uses TRBV3-1 and TRBJ1-5; 8 bases are a match to TRBD1. Germline assignment: CDR1 LGHDT and CDR2 YNNKEL (reference sequence). This CDR3 comprises 19 residues. As DNA, the CDR3 is TGTGCCTGCAGCCCCGGACAGGGAACGGGGGGATATAGCAATCAGCCCCAGCATTTT. It yields the protein CACSPGQGTGGYSNQPQHF.

This clonotype was observed a few times. The chain recombines TRBV7-2 with TRBJ1-1, with unresolved D. V lost 7 bases and J 2 bases, leaving 11 bases between the germline ends. The CDR3 extends over 13 amino acids. The germline V gene encodes CDR1 SGHTA and CDR2 FQGNSA. The CDR3 region is CASNNQENTEAFF. The CDR3 DNA reads TGTGCCAGCAACAATCAGGAAAACACTGAAGCTTTCTTT. Looking up the rest from reference TRBV7-2 and TRBJ1-1 gives the full variable domain: GAGVSQSPSNKVTEKGKDVELRCDPISGHTALYWYRQSLGQGLEFLIYFQGNSAPDKSGLPSDRFSAERTGGSVSTLTIQRTQQEDSAVYLCASNNQENTEAFFGQGTRLTVV.

This clonotype has just a few counts. This sequence joins TRBV5-5 and TRBJ2-7; D ambiguous. Germline CDR1 SGHKS, CDR2 YYEKEE (reference sequence). V was trimmed by 0 bases and J by 2 bases, leaving 12 bases between them. This CDR3 comprises 15 residues. In DNA, the CDR3 is TGTGCCAGCAGCTTGGAGTGGTCAGAAACCTACGAGCAGTACGTC. As protein: CASSLEWSETYEQYV.

The sample holds a few counts of this clonotype. The chain has TRBV12-3 or TRBV12-4 and TRBJ1-5, with TRBD1 matching 12 bases. The V gene end was trimmed by 6 bases and the J gene end by 7 bases; junction bases not matched to a gene: 1. The CDR3 runs to 13 residues. The CDR3 loop is CASRGQGAQPQHF. The CDR3 bases are TGTGCCAGCAGGGGACAGGGGGCCCAGCCCCAGCATTTT.